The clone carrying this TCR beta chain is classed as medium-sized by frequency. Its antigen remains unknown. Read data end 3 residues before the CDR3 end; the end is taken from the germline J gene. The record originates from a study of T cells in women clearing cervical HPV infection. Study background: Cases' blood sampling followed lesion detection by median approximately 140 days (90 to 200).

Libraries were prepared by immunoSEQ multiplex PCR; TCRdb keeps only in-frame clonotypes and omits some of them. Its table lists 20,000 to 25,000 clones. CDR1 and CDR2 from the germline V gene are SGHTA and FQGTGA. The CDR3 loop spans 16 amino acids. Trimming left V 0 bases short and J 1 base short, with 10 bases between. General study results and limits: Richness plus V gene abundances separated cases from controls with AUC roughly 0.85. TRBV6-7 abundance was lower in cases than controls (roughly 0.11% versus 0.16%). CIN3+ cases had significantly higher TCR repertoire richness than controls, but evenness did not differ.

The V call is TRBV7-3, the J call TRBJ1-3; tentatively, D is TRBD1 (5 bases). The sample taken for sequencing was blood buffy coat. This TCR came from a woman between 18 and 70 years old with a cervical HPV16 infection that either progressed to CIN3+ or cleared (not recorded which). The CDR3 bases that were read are TGTGCCAGCAGCTTAACCGGGGCGGGGTCTGGAAACACC. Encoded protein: CASSLTGAGSGNT. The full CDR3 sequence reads CASSLTGAGSGNTIYF.